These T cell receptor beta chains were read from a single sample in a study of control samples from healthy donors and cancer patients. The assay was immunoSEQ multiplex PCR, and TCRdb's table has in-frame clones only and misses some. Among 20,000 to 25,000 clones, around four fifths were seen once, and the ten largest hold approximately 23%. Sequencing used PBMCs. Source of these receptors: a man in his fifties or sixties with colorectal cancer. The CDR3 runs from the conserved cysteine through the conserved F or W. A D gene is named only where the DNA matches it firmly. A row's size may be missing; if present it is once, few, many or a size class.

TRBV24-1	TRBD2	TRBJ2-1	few	CATSDAGGQYNEQFF	TGTGCCACCAGTGACGCGGGGGGGCAGTACAATGAGCAGTTCTTC
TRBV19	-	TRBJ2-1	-	CASSPGTEYNEQFF	TGTGCCAGTAGTCCTGGGACGGAGTACAATGAGCAGTTCTTC
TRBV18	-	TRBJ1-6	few	CASSSSGVANNSPLHF	TGTGCCAGCTCATCCTCAGGGGTCGCGAATAATTCACCCCTCCACTTT
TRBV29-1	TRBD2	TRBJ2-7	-	CSVAVASGDEQYF	TGCAGCGTTGCCGTGGCTAGCGGCGACGAGCAGTACTTC
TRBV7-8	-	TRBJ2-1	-	CASSLRTGSSYNEQFF	TGTGCCAGCAGCCTCCGGACGGGCAGCTCCTACAATGAGCAGTTCTTC
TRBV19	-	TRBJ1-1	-	CASSTTHLNTEAFF	TGTGCCAGTAGTACAACACACCTGAACACTGAAGCTTTCTTT
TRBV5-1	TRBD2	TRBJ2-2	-	CASRRTSGGLNTGELFF	TGCGCCAGCAGGAGAACTAGCGGGGGGTTAAACACCGGGGAGCTGTTTTTT
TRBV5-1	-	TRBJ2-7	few	CASSLDGRPGREQYF	TGCGCCAGCAGCTTGGATGGGAGACCGGGGAGGGAGCAGTACTTC
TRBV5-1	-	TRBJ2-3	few	CASSLGVYTDTQYF	TGCGCCAGCAGCTTAGGGGTCTACACAGATACGCAGTATTTT
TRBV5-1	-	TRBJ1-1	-	CASSLGGAAAFF	TGCGCCAGCAGCTTGGGGGGCGCAGCAGCTTTCTTT
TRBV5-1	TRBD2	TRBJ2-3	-	CASSLGPTSGGASNTQYF	TGCGCCAGCAGCTTGGGACCGACTAGCGGGGGGGCTAGTAATACGCAGTATTTT
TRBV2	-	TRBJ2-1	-	CASKLVSYNEQFF	TGTGCCAGCAAGCTGGTCTCCTACAATGAGCAGTTCTTC
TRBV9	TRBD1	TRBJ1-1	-	CASSPRQGENTEAFF	TGTGCCAGCAGCCCCCGACAGGGAGAGAACACTGAAGCTTTCTTT
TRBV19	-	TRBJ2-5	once	CASAGETQYF	TGTGCCAGTGCCGGGGAGACCCAGTACTTC
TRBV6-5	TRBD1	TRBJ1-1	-	CASSGQGAGTEAFF	TGTGCCAGCAGCGGACAGGGGGCGGGCACTGAAGCTTTCTTT
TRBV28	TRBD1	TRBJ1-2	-	CASSPGTGYGYTF	TGTGCCAGCAGTCCCGGGACAGGCTATGGCTACACCTTC
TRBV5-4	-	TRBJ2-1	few	CASNLGASSYNEQFF	TGTGCCAGCAATCTTGGCGCGAGCTCCTACAATGAGCAGTTCTTC
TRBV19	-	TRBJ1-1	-	CASSIAAPPEAFF	TGTGCCAGTAGTATAGCCGCCCCGCCTGAAGCTTTCTTT
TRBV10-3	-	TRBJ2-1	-	CAISEGWGGTNNEQFF	TGTGCCATCAGTGAGGGTTGGGGCGGAACAAACAATGAGCAGTTCTTC
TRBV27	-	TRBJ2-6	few	CASSLREGGANVLTF	TGTGCCAGCAGTTTAAGGGAAGGGGGGGCCAACGTCCTGACTTTC
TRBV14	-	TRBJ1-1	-	CASSPRHGGMNTEAFF	TGTGCCAGCAGCCCCCGACATGGGGGGATGAACACTGAAGCTTTCTTT
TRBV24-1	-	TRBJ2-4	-	CATQAGQTLAKNIQYF	TGTGCCACCCAGGCAGGGCAGACCTTAGCCAAAAACATTCAGTACTTC
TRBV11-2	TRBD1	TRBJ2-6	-	CASSYGQGTGANVLTF	TGTGCCAGCAGCTATGGACAGGGGACTGGGGCCAACGTCCTGACTTTC
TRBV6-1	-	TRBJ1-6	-	CASSGEGRSNYNSPLHF	TGTGCCAGCAGTGGAGAGGGACGATCTAACTATAATTCACCCCTCCACTTT
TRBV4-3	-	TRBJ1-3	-	CASSQVLDRSGNTIYF	TGCGCCAGCAGCCAAGTCCTCGACAGGTCTGGAAACACCATATATTTT
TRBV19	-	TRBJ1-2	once	CASTTTAVPYGYTF	TGTGCCAGTACTACGACCGCGGTCCCCTATGGCTACACCTTC
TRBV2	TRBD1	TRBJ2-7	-	CASREQDRGVREQYF	TGTGCCAGCAGAGAACAGGACAGGGGGGTAAGGGAGCAGTACTTC
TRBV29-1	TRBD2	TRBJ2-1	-	CSGPSGGPNNEQFF	TGCAGCGGACCTAGCGGGGGGCCTAACAATGAGCAGTTCTTC
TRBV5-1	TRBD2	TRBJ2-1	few	CASSLAPSGGAFNEQFF	TGCGCCAGCAGCTTGGCTCCTAGCGGGGGCGCCTTTAATGAGCAGTTCTTC
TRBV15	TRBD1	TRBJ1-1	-	CATSRPGGSEAFF	TGTGCCACCAGCAGACCAGGGGGCTCTGAAGCTTTCTTT
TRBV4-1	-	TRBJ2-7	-	CASSLNLGAYEQYF	TGCGCCAGCAGCCTTAACTTGGGCGCATACGAGCAGTACTTC
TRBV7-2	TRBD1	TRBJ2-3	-	CASSFMGQGAADTQYF	TGTGCCAGCAGCTTTATGGGACAGGGTGCCGCAGATACGCAGTATTTT
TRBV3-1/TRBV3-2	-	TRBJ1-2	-	CASSQGLQGGGYGYTF	TGTGCCAGCAGCCAAGGCTTACAGGGAGGCGGCTATGGCTACACCTTC
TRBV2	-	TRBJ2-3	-	CASSEVLSHTQYF	TGTGCCAGCAGTGAAGTTTTAAGCCACACGCAGTATTTT
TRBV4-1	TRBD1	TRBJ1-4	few	CATRRGQNEKLFF	TGCGCCACCCGGAGGGGGCAAAATGAAAAACTGTTTTTT
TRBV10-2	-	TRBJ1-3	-	CASSDVNSGNTIYF	TGCGCCAGCAGTGATGTGAACTCTGGAAACACCATATATTTT
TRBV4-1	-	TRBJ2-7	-	CASSQVEGTYEQYF	TGCGCCAGCAGCCAAGTGGAGGGAACCTACGAGCAGTACTTC
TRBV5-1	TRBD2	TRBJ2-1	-	CASSENGGAMFTFF	TGCGCCAGCAGCGAAAACGGGGGGGCCATGTTCACGTTCTTC